The 5 T cell receptor beta chains below all came from one sample that was sequenced in a study of blood T cell repertoires in COVID-19. The method was immunoSEQ multiplex PCR; TCRdb's version includes in-frame clones alone and lacks a portion of them. The sample has some 170,000 clones, roughly 87% seen once. Sequenced sample: PBMCs or T cells enriched from blood (not recorded which). These receptors were collected from a human donor with acute COVID-19. The donor label of this sample is uncertain.

The chain is built from TRBV18 and TRBJ1-1; D is ambiguous. Trimming cost V 6 bases and J 0 bases, with 2 bases left between them. Germline lookup yields CDR1 KGHSH and CDR2 LQKENI. This CDR3 region has 11 residues. The CDR3 nucleotides read TGTGCCAGCTCCATGAACACTGAAGCTTTCTTT. This gives the protein CASSMNTEAFF.

The chain carries TRBV29-1 and TRBJ2-6, with 10 bases identical to TRBD2. V shed 5 bases, J shed 0 bases, and the junction held 1 base outside the gene matches. This CDR3 contains 15 residues. Germline-derived CDR1 and CDR2 are SQVTM and ANQGSEA. CDR3 DNA: TGCAGCGTTAGCGGGGGGGCCTCTGGGGCCAACGTCCTGACTTTC. Protein: CSVSGGASGANVLTF.

V usage is TRBV5-1 and J usage is TRBJ1-1; TRBD1 might be the D (6 bases). Looked up from germline, CDR1 is SGHRS and CDR2 is YFSETQ. CDR3 length: 16 residues. V shed 3 bases and J shed 1 base, with 16 bases lying between them. The CDR3 here is CASSSGFGGPNTEAFF. CDR3 DNA: TGCGCCAGCAGCTCGGGGTTTGGGGGCCCGAACACTGAAGCTTTCTTT.

The chain carries TRBV6-6 and TRBJ1-6; TRBD1 might be the D (5 bases). The V and J ends lost 4 bases and 10 bases respectively, with 14 bases between them. The germline V gene has CDR1 MNHNY and CDR2 SVGAGI (reference sequence). The CDR3 extends over 14 amino acids. CDR3 loop: CASSFPGGSSPLHF. CDR3 coding DNA: TGTGCCAGCAGTTTTCCCGGGGGTTCGTCACCCCTCCACTTT.

The chain couples TRBV6-5 to TRBJ1-3, with 8 bases aligning to TRBD1. The ends lost 7 bases at V and 0 bases at J; junction bases unmatched: 2. CDR1 and CDR2 from the germline V gene are MNHEY and SVGAGI. CDR3 size: 14 residues. This CDR3 is CASTTGGSGNTIYF. The DNA for the CDR3 is TGTGCCAGCACCACAGGGGGCTCTGGAAACACCATATATTTT.